There are many counts of the clone carrying this T cell receptor beta chain. The TCR beta CDR3 regions underwent amplification using RNA transcripts as the source. The HTBI primer set drove a first-round RT-PCR of the TCR CDR3. TCRdb redid the calling of the multiplex PCR reads with MiXCR, one entry per CDR3 protein. The table lists some 400,000 distinct CDR3 sequences, around 13% of them singletons. This sample stems from a study of T cells in Graves' hyperthyroidism and ophthalmopathy. Germline V gene sequence: CDR1 SGHRS, CDR2 YFSETQ. The V gene lost 8 bases and the J gene lost 0 bases, with 9 bases spanning the gap. The CDR3 runs 13 residues.

Sequencing used blood. This chain links TRBV5-1 with TRBJ1-3; D unclear. The sequence was collected from a woman aged 55-70 years with Graves' hyperthyroidism. The CDR3 DNA follows: TGCGCCAGTCACGGGAGCTCTGGAAACACCATATATTTT. It specifies CASHGSSGNTIYF.